This T cell receptor beta chain was retrieved from a study of metastatic and nonmetastatic thyroid tumors. Study-wide background: Repertoires of blood and of tissue (tumor or nodule) from malignant and benign thyroid patients were compared. Study conclusions and caveats: Compared with benign nodules, malignant thyroid tumors were reported to have significantly higher TCR beta diversity in both blood and tumor.

Treatment of any kind had been given to no patient before thyroid surgery. In the authors' methods: The study took CDR3 differences across clinicopathological groups and made a distant-metastasis classifier for papillary thyroid cancer from them. Through MiXCR, TCRdb re-clonotyped the PCR reads. In this record, the V and J calls reflect TCRdb's handling and not the investigators' own analysis. The sample yields about 28,000 clones, roughly 17% seen once. In its sample, this clone was seen many times. Its antigen remains unidentified. Other DNA sequences in the sample encode the same CDR3. Trimming removed 6 bases from V and 5 bases from J; junction bases left unmatched: 8. The germline V gene has CDR1 LNHDA and CDR2 SQIVND (reference sequence). The CDR3 totals 15 residues.

The TCR was taken from a female donor with papillary thyroid cancer or a benign thyroid nodule (not recorded which). Some clones in this sample may be carry-over from other donors' samples. Sequenced material: blood. The rearrangement joins TRBV19 to TRBJ1-4; 8 bases map to TRBD1. CDR3 sequence: CASSDGTGENEKLFF. The CDR3 DNA reads TGTGCCAGTAGCGACGGGACAGGAGAAAATGAAAAACTGTTTTTT.